The T cell receptor beta chain under discussion was sequenced for a study of T-cell reconstitution after alpha-beta-depleted transplantation in children. General study findings and limits: Among T cells one year after transplant, newly produced cells accounted for most counts and diversity. Two months or so post-transplant, alpha-beta T cells reportedly derived from several hundred expanded graft clones. Day-60 TCRbeta diversity that was high in some patients was derived from surviving recipient T cells and thymic progenitors.

The CDR3 totals 14 residues. CDR1 and CDR2 from the germline V gene are SGHRS and YFSETQ. Using unique molecular identifiers, the investigators prepared the TCRbeta library. One entry per CDR3 protein, called by TCRdb with MiXCR from the PCR reads. This sample carries under 250,000 distinct CDR3 sequences, about 7% of them seen once, and the ten largest clones take 4.5% to 6.5%. This clonotype has at least ten counts. What it binds is not known. The germline gene is not matched at one end of the junction; a read error may be the cause. The sample was PBMCs, taken before TCRalphabeta/CD19-depleted stem cell transplant. The rearrangement links TRBV5-1 to TRBJ1-1, with D possibly TRBD1 on 5 matching bases. The TCR comes from a boy aged 2 to 10 with acute lymphoblastic leukemia, due to receive a stem cell transplant. In DNA form, the CDR3 reads TGTGCCAGCAGCTTATCTGGGGGGAACACTGAAGCTTTCTTT. Translating it yields CASSLSGGNTEAFF.